The clone carrying this TCR beta chain was observed many times. The time point is: patch test 2, 6 weeks after DPC sensitization. Treatment in this sample: therapeutic diphenylcyclopropenone sensitization with weekly scalp DPC. The donor pool consisted of alopecia patients aged 18 to 70 years, considered suitable for DPC. Unique molecular identifiers were linked by the library to individual cDNA molecules. In TCRdb, the RACE reads were re-called with MiXCR into one record per CDR3 protein. This sample has just over 40,000 distinct CDR3 sequences, with approximately 3.4% found just once. This sample was included in a study of human T cells and chemical hapten exposure. Study overall: Patients were given diphenylcyclopropenone on the scalp weekly across the roughly 25-week study. Yields of TCR per sample differed, chiefly owing to small differences in pooled library volume.

This TCR came from a man aged 35 to 55 with alopecia areata. Some clones in this sample may be carry-over from other donors' samples. The specimen comprised whole blood, sampled in connection with sensitization to the hapten diphenylcyclopropenone (DPC).

CDR3 amino acids: CASSYSGVTEAFF. CDR3 in DNA: TGTGCCAGCAGCTATTCAGGGGTGACTGAAGCTTTCTTT. This chain uses TRBV5-6 with TRBJ1-1, with a possible D match to TRBD1 (6 bases). Germline lookup yields CDR1 SGHDT and CDR2 YYEEEE. The ends were cut back, 3 bases at V and 5 bases at J, with 11 bases in the middle. The CDR3 sequence is 13 residues long.